This TCR beta chain emerged from a study of blood T cell repertoires in COVID-19. Looking at the study overall: T cells, B-cell-depleted T cells, or PBMCs supplied cDNA or gDNA.

The CDR3 covers 14 residues. J gave up 6 bases and V 4 bases, and 6 bases lay outside the gene matches. CDR1 is SGHNT and CDR2 is YYREEE in the germline V gene (reference sequence). Methods used by the authors: Amplification of reference gene primers provided the estimated nucleated cell counts. TCRdb's table, derived via immunoSEQ multiplex PCR, lists solely in-frame clones and lacks some. V and J calls and clone size are given by that table; D and trimming were obtained from the DNA. The sample yields 120,000 or so clones, approximately 83% seen once. This clonotype was obtained from a woman over 75 with acute or convalescent COVID-19. The sequenced sample was peripheral blood. The chain joins TRBV5-4 to TRBJ1-2; TRBD1 matches 10 bases. CDR3 in amino acids: CASSDGTGVHGYTF. CDR3 DNA: TGTGCCAGCAGCGACGGGACAGGGGTGCATGGCTACACCTTC.